The next 29 T cell receptor beta chains were all read from a single sample in a study of blood T cell repertoires in COVID-19. Produced via immunoSEQ multiplex PCR; TCRdb's table is partial and in-frame only. The profile covers 150,000 or so clones, with roughly 84% appearing a single time and roughly two fifths taken by the ten largest. The specimen was peripheral blood. The receptors were gathered from a human donor in a cohort sampled during active COVID-19.

The rearrangement uses TRBV29-1 and TRBJ2-1; D is undetermined. Deletions cut 3 bases from V and 10 bases from J, with 4 bases between. Germline V gene lookup returns CDR1 SQVTM and CDR2 ANQGSEA. This CDR3 is built from 9 residues. In nucleotides, the CDR3 is TGCAGCGTTGACCAGGAGCAGTTCTTC. Encoded protein: CSVDQEQFF.

The chain combines TRBV11-2 with TRBJ1-6; D perhaps matches TRBD1 (6 bases). This CDR3 has 16 amino acids. The germline V gene encodes CDR1 SGHAT and CDR2 FQNNGV. V dropped 4 bases and J dropped 0 bases, with 10 bases sitting between them. The CDR3 region is CASSSQGYSYNSPLHF. The CDR3 DNA is TGTGCCAGCAGCTCACAGGGCTACTCCTATAATTCACCCCTCCACTTT.

The chain links TRBV7-3 to TRBJ2-1; D perhaps matches TRBD2 (6 bases). Trimming stripped 2 bases from V and 0 bases from J, with 11 bases between. This CDR3 is 16 amino acids long. Germline lookup yields CDR1 SGHTA and CDR2 FQGTGA. The CDR3 nucleotides read TGTGCCAGCAGCTTACTTCGGGGGAGCTCCTACAATGAGCAGTTCTTC. It yields the protein CASSLLRGSSYNEQFF.

The chain has TRBV10-3 and TRBJ1-2; 7 positions match TRBD1. This CDR3 has 14 amino acids. The V gene's germline CDR1 is ENHRY and CDR2 SYGVKD. V dropped 7 bases and J dropped 4; count of bases not matched to a gene: 9. CDR3 sequence (DNA): TGTGCCATCACCGAGGGGCAGGGGGGCTATGGCTACACCTTC. It yields the protein CAITEGQGGYGYTF.

This chain joins TRBV12-3 or TRBV12-4 and TRBJ2-5; D is uncertain. Between the trimmed V and J ends, which lost 3 bases and 5 bases, there was a span of 10 bases. The CDR3 extends over 13 amino acids. The DNA of the CDR3 is TGTGCCAGCAGTTTCCTTCGCTACGAGACCCAGTACTTC. This translates into CASSFLRYETQYF.

This clone was picked up a small number of times. The V gene is TRBV9, the J gene TRBJ2-7; 7 bases line up with TRBD1. The CDR3 length is 14 residues. Looked up from germline, CDR1 is SGDLS and CDR2 is YYNGEE. V was pared by 3 bases and J by 5 bases, with 8 bases of the junction left unmatched. CDR3 sequence (DNA): TGTGCCAGCAGCGCCTCCGGACAGGCGCACGAGCAGTACTTC. Amino acids: CASSASGQAHEQYF.

The chain combines TRBV5-6 with TRBJ1-2; TRBD1 matches at 7 bases. The CDR3 covers 13 residues. After removal of 0 bases from V and 8 bases from J, the junction contained 4 bases not matched to a gene. Germline V gene sequence: CDR1 SGHDT, CDR2 YYEEEE. This CDR3 is CASSLVGGQGYTF. The CDR3 region has the DNA TGTGCCAGCAGCTTGGTAGGGGGCCAAGGCTACACCTTC.

This clone was detected once. The sample has other DNA sequences that encode this CDR3 too. The V and J genes are TRBV7-2 and TRBJ2-3; maybe TRBD2 (7 bases). The CDR3 is made up of 15 amino acids. Germline V gene lookup returns CDR1 SGHTA and CDR2 FQGNSA. Trimming shortened V by 3 bases and J by 2 bases, and 12 bases separated the two germline ends. The CDR3, as DNA: TGTGCCAGCAGCTTGCGGGGGCCTTCCACAGATACGCAGTATTTT. Residues: CASSLRGPSTDTQYF.

This chain joins TRBV5-1 and TRBJ1-1; D may be TRBD1 (6 bases). V lost 5 bases, J lost 3 bases, and 11 bases lay in between. The germline gives CDR1 SGHRS, CDR2 YFSETQ. The CDR3 covers 13 residues. CDR3 sequence (DNA): TGCGCCAGCAGTTCGGACAGACACACTGAAGCTTTCTTT. This encodes CASSSDRHTEAFF.

The J gene is TRBJ2-7, the V gene TRBV6-1; 7 positions agree with TRBD1. The CDR3 length is 15 residues. J gave up 2 bases and V 4 bases, and 8 bases lay outside the gene matches. Looked up from germline, CDR1 is MNHNS and CDR2 is SASEGT. Here the CDR3 reads CASSVGGQNPYEQYF. Here the CDR3 DNA reads TGTGCCAGCAGTGTTGGGGGACAGAACCCCTACGAGCAGTACTTC.

Regarding this clone: A read error may account for a junction end that differs from germline. The V call is TRBV29-1, the J call TRBJ2-2; D is perhaps TRBD1 or TRBD2 (7 bases each). From germline, CDR1 is SQVTM and CDR2 ANQGSEA. The CDR3 runs to 15 residues. DNA for the CDR3: TGCAGCGTTAAAGAGCGGGACAGGAACACCGGGGAGCTGTTTTTT. Protein: CSVKERDRNTGELFF.

The V and J genes are TRBV3-1 (or the pseudogene TRBV3-2) and TRBJ2-7; tentative D call: TRBD2 (5 bases). The germline V gene encodes CDR1 LGHDT and CDR2 YNNKEL (reference sequence). The V and J ends lost 6 bases and 0 bases respectively, with 15 bases between them. This CDR3 spans 15 amino acids. CDR3: CASSQTSGSSYEQYF. The CDR3 DNA sequence: TGTGCCAGCAGTCAGACGAGCGGCAGCTCCTACGAGCAGTACTTC.

This clone has just one count. The V gene is TRBV5-4, the J gene TRBJ1-2, with D perhaps TRBD1 (6 bases). Germline V lookup: CDR1 SGHNT, CDR2 YYREEE (reference sequence). Trimming stripped 2 bases from V and 8 bases from J, with 13 bases between. The CDR3 spans 13 residues. CDR3 amino acids: CASSLSGGAGYTF. In DNA, the CDR3 is TGTGCCAGCAGCTTAAGTGGGGGCGCAGGCTACACCTTC.

The CDR3 sequence is CATSRDAGMINTEAFF. The CDR3 DNA is TGTGCCACCAGCAGAGATGCGGGGATGATTAACACTGAAGCTTTCTTT. The chain joins TRBV15 to TRBJ1-1; D is undetermined. There are 16 residues in the CDR3. Trimming left V 0 bases short and J 2 bases short, with 13 bases between. Germline CDR1 reads LNHNV; CDR2 reads YYDKDF (reference sequence).

The V gene is TRBV5-1, the J gene TRBJ2-7; D perhaps matches TRBD1 (6 bases). Per germline, CDR1 SGHRS and CDR2 YFSETQ. This CDR3 spans 13 amino acids. Trimming pared 0 bases from V and 5 bases from J, leaving 9 bases between. Written as DNA, the CDR3 is TGCGCCAGCAGCTTGGTGGGACAAAACGAGCAGTACTTC. Encoded protein: CASSLVGQNEQYF.

This clone was observed once. The chain recombines TRBV7-8 with TRBJ2-3; D may be TRBD1 (6 bases). CDR1 SGHVS and CDR2 FQNEAQ come from the germline V gene. The V and J ends lost 4 bases and 0 bases respectively, with 20 bases between them. This CDR3 contains 18 residues. This CDR3 reads CASSSPFGVGHSTDTQYF. In nucleotides, the CDR3 is TGTGCCAGCAGCTCCCCCTTTGGGGTGGGACATAGCACAGATACGCAGTATTTT.

Only a few counts were recorded for this clone. The chain recombines TRBV28 with TRBJ2-2, with D uncertain. V was clipped by 8 bases and J by 2 bases, with 9 bases between them. The germline V gene has CDR1 MDHEN and CDR2 SYDVKM. The CDR3 is 13 residues long. CDR3 sequence reads: CASRGVNTGELFF. For the CDR3, the DNA is TGTGCCAGCCGAGGAGTTAACACCGGGGAGCTGTTTTTT. Complete variable domain (other parts from reference TRBV28 and TRBJ2-2): DVKVTQSSRYLVKRTGEKVFLECVQDMDHENMFWYRQDPGLGLRLIYFSYDVKMKEKGDIPEGYSVSREKKERFSLILESASTNQTSMYLCASRGVNTGELFFGEGSRLTVL.

The chain joins TRBV5-4 to TRBJ2-7; 11 positions match TRBD1. Unmatched junction bases numbered 6, after V lost 4 bases and J lost 3 bases. CDR1 SGHNT and CDR2 YYREEE come from the germline V gene (reference sequence). The CDR3 consists of 15 residues. The CDR3 nucleotides read TGTGCCAGCAGCCCTGGGACAGGGGGAAACTACGAGCAGTACTTC. Residues: CASSPGTGGNYEQYF.

The gene calls are TRBV3-1 (or the pseudogene TRBV3-2) and TRBJ2-3, with D possibly matching TRBD2 (7 bases). The CDR3 is made up of 15 amino acids. Looked up from germline, CDR1 is LGHDT and CDR2 is YNNKEL (reference sequence). Deletions cut 1 base from V and 5 bases from J, with 13 bases between. CDR3 loop: CASSQVAGAKDTQYF. The CDR3 DNA reads TGTGCCAGCAGCCAAGTGGCGGGGGCGAAAGATACGCAGTATTTT.

The chain carries TRBV4-1 and TRBJ1-5; D gene ambiguous. The CDR3 loop spans 14 amino acids. Germline assignment: CDR1 MGHRA and CDR2 YSYEKL. V was shortened by 4 bases and J by 3 bases, with 10 bases between the two germline ends. CDR3 sequence: CASSPYSNNQPQHF. The DNA of the CDR3 is TGCGCCAGCAGCCCCTACAGTAACAATCAGCCCCAGCATTTT.

The chain couples TRBV4-3 to TRBJ2-7; the match to TRBD2 covers 12 bases. The CDR3 is made up of 15 amino acids. With V trimmed by 1 base and J by 2 bases, 0 bases remained unmatched. Germline V CDR1 and CDR2: LGHNA, YSLEER. CDR3 in DNA: TGCGCCAGCAGCCAAGGACTAGCGGGGGCCTACGAGCAGTACTTC. Translating gives CASSQGLAGAYEQYF.

A single count supports this clone. This chain connects TRBV12-5 to TRBJ2-1, with 13 bases aligning to TRBD2. Germline V gives CDR1 LGHNT, CDR2 FRNRAP. J gave up 0 bases and V 0 bases, and 11 bases lay outside the gene matches. This CDR3 is 21 amino acids long. The CDR3 DNA sequence: TGTGCTAGTGGTTTGGTAAAAAGACTAGCGGGGGGCCGTAGCTCCTACAATGAGCAGTTCTTC. Amino acids: CASGLVKRLAGGRSSYNEQFF.

This chain connects TRBV6-4 to TRBJ2-3, with 10 bases aligning to TRBD2. Germline lookup yields CDR1 MRHNA and CDR2 SNTAGT. After removal of 6 bases from V and 6 bases from J, the junction contained 12 bases not matched to a gene. The CDR3 totals 16 residues. CDR3 loop: CASSPGLALAADTQYF. The CDR3 DNA follows: TGTGCCAGCAGCCCGGGACTAGCGTTAGCCGCGGATACGCAGTATTTT.

The chain joins TRBV15 to TRBJ1-1, with 8 positions matching TRBD1. The CDR3 is made up of 15 amino acids. The junction had 12 bases not matched to a gene; V was cut back by 3 bases and J by 9 bases. The germline gives CDR1 LNHNV, CDR2 YYDKDF (reference sequence). The CDR3 bases are TGTGCCACCAGCAGGGAAGGACAGGGCCTAGGAAAAGCTTTCTTT. Residues: CATSREGQGLGKAFF.

The rearrangement joins TRBV5-1 to TRBJ2-2; D unresolved. V was clipped by 0 bases and J by 3 bases, with 9 bases between them. In germline, CDR1 is SGHRS, CDR2 YFSETQ. This CDR3 is 15 amino acids long. The CDR3 nucleotides read TGCGCCAGCAGCTTGGACCGGGTCGACACCGGGGAGCTGTTTTTT. Protein product: CASSLDRVDTGELFF.

The chain carries TRBV18 and TRBJ2-6; maybe TRBD2 (5 bases). Germline CDR1 and CDR2: KGHSH and LQKENI. This CDR3 region has 17 residues. Trimming pared 3 bases from V and 2 bases from J, leaving 14 bases between. The CDR3 coding sequence is TGTGCCAGCTCACCGACCGCGGGCGGTACTGGGGCCAACGTCCTGACTTTC. Translating gives CASSPTAGGTGANVLTF.

The chain links TRBV18 to TRBJ1-5, with D unclear. Germline CDR1 and CDR2: KGHSH and LQKENI. The CDR3 extends over 14 amino acids. V was pared by 2 bases and J by 0 bases, with 5 bases between. CDR3 sequence reads: CASSPTDSNQPQHF. The DNA for the CDR3 is TGTGCCAGCTCACCAACAGATAGCAATCAGCCCCAGCATTTT.

The DNA of the CDR3 is TGTGCCAGCAGCCCTGGACAGTATGGCTACACCTTC. Translation gives CASSPGQYGYTF. The chain recombines TRBV2 with TRBJ1-2, with a weak D call TRBD1 (6 bases). V was pared by 6 bases and J by 5 bases, with 10 bases between. The CDR3 spans 12 residues. Germline V gene sequence: CDR1 SNHLY, CDR2 FYNNEI.

CDR3 amino acids: CASSLAGSNEQFF. The CDR3 region has the DNA TGTGCCAGCAGTTTAGCAGGGAGCAATGAGCAGTTCTTC. The rearrangement uses TRBV12-3 or TRBV12-4 and TRBJ2-1, with D maybe TRBD2 (5 bases). V lost 0 bases and J 6 bases, leaving 6 bases between the germline ends. The CDR3 has 13 amino acids.